The 32 T cell receptor beta chains given below trace back to one sample, sequenced in a study of shared clonotypes between healthy human individuals. Naive CD8 cells lacked CD45RO and underwent positive selection for CCR7, leaving out terminally differentiated effector memory CD45RA+ cells. TCRdb's table, derived via immunoSEQ multiplex PCR, lists solely in-frame clones and lacks some. The data contain around 2,000,000 clones, roughly 91% of them seen just once; the ten biggest clones take up about 1.5%. The specimen was naive CD8+ T cells from PBMCs. Receptor source: a man between 18 and 29 years old in good health. Some clones in this sample may be carry-over from other donors' samples.

V is TRBV7-3 and J is TRBJ2-1; D gene unclear. Germline CDR1 is SGHTA and CDR2 is FQGTGA. V was clipped by 5 bases and J by 9 bases, with 11 bases between them. The CDR3 is 12 residues long. In DNA form, the CDR3 reads TGTGCCAGCAGCATCCCCGGTTCTGAGCAGTTCTTC. Translation gives CASSIPGSEQFF.

The chain uses TRBV7-2 and TRBJ1-2; TRBD1 agrees at 8 bases. The CDR3 has 16 amino acids. Trimming took 1 base from V and 4 from J; bases not matched to a gene: 8. In germline, CDR1 is SGHTA, CDR2 FQGNSA. The CDR3 DNA is TGTGCCAGCAGCTTAGACCCCAGGGGGCGGTTCTATGGCTACACCTTC. As protein: CASSLDPRGRFYGYTF.

This rearrangement joins TRBV6-6 to TRBJ2-1; no reliable D call. The ends were cut back, 8 bases at V and 7 bases at J, with 15 bases in the middle. Germline V gives CDR1 MNHNY, CDR2 SVGAGI (reference sequence). The CDR3 loop spans 13 amino acids. CDR3 DNA: TGTGCCAGCGGATATTATACGGATAATGAGCAGTTCTTC. Translated: CASGYYTDNEQFF.

V and J are TRBV28 and TRBJ2-2; 15 bases are a match to TRBD2. Germline values: CDR1 MDHEN, CDR2 SYDVKM. V dropped 5 bases and J dropped 6; count of bases not matched to a gene: 4. CDR3 size: 16 residues. CDR3 amino acids: CASSPRTSGRAGELFF. CDR3 DNA: TGTGCCAGCAGTCCCCGGACTAGCGGGAGGGCCGGGGAGCTGTTTTTT.

This chain joins TRBV27 and TRBJ1-6; D gene ambiguous. V was cut by 6 bases and J by 2 bases, with 14 bases left in between. Germline assignment: CDR1 MNHEY and CDR2 SMNVEV (reference sequence). The CDR3 has 16 amino acids. CDR3 nucleotides: TGTGCCAGCAGCTCCGCCGAACGGGCCTATAATTCACCCCTCCACTTT. As protein: CASSSAERAYNSPLHF.

This clone was recorded once. The chain combines TRBV2 with TRBJ2-7, with 7 bases fitting TRBD1. This CDR3 spans 14 amino acids. The ends lost 10 bases at V and 0 bases at J; junction bases unmatched: 9. The V gene's germline CDR1 is SNHLY and CDR2 FYNNEI. The DNA for the CDR3 is TGTGCCACGCGACAGGGCGGATTCTCCTACGAGCAGTACTTC. Translating gives CATRQGGFSYEQYF.

CDR3 sequence: CASSFNPRAYNEQFF. The CDR3 coding sequence is TGTGCCAGCAGTTTTAACCCGAGGGCCTACAATGAGCAGTTCTTC. This chain links TRBV27 with TRBJ2-1; TRBD2 is a possible D gene (5 bases). Trimming pared 3 bases from V and 2 bases from J, leaving 11 bases between. CDR1 MNHEY and CDR2 SMNVEV come from the germline V gene (reference sequence). The CDR3 runs 15 residues.

The chain joins TRBV4-1 to TRBJ2-7; D gene uncertain. The CDR3 totals 16 residues. The V and J ends lost 5 bases and 1 base respectively, with 18 bases between them. Germline assignment: CDR1 MGHRA and CDR2 YSYEKL. CDR3 sequence: CASSLVRASSSYEQYF. CDR3 coding DNA: TGCGCCAGCAGCTTGGTAAGGGCGTCTTCATCCTACGAGCAGTACTTC.

The chain uses TRBV4-1 and TRBJ2-7, with TRBD1 as a possible D gene (5 bases). The CDR3 is 16 amino acids. Germline V gene lookup returns CDR1 MGHRA and CDR2 YSYEKL. V was pared by 1 base and J by 7 bases, with 20 bases between. CDR3 protein: CASSQGGTGLIWEQYF. In nucleotides, the CDR3 is TGCGCCAGCAGCCAAGGCGGTACAGGTCTTATTTGGGAGCAGTACTTC.

This rearrangement joins TRBV5-6 to TRBJ2-7; D is undetermined. The germline V gene encodes CDR1 SGHDT and CDR2 YYEEEE. The CDR3 has 13 amino acids. With 0 bases removed from V and 5 bases from J, the gap between germline ends came to 9 bases. This chain's CDR3 is CASSLGRIHEQYF. The CDR3 nucleotides read TGTGCCAGCAGCTTGGGACGGATCCACGAGCAGTACTTC.

V usage is TRBV6-5 and J usage is TRBJ2-1; 7 bases map to TRBD2. The length of the CDR3 is 15 residues. V shed 7 bases and J 0 bases; nucleotides not matched to a gene: 6. Germline V gene data show CDR1 as MNHEY and CDR2 as SVGAGI. CDR3 nucleotides: TGTGCCAGCACCATTGGGAGGGGCTCCTACAATGAGCAGTTCTTC. This encodes CASTIGRGSYNEQFF.

The chain links TRBV7-3 to TRBJ2-3; D is undetermined. The CDR3 runs to 16 residues. V gave up 1 base and J gave up 1 base, with 12 bases separating them. Germline V CDR1 and CDR2: SGHTA, FQGTGA. CDR3 sequence reads: CASSLIRRKRTDTQYF. In DNA form, the CDR3 reads TGTGCCAGCAGCTTAATTCGGCGGAAACGCACAGATACGCAGTATTTT.

Only one count was recorded for this clone. The V and J genes are TRBV28 and TRBJ2-7; 11 bases are a match to TRBD1. Germline assignment: CDR1 MDHEN and CDR2 SYDVKM. The CDR3 contains 15 residues. V dropped 1 base and J dropped 5; count of bases not matched to a gene: 4. CDR3 protein: CASSLSGTGGNEQYF. CDR3 nucleotide sequence: TGTGCCAGCAGTTTATCGGGGACAGGGGGGAACGAGCAGTACTTC.

The gene calls are TRBV19 and TRBJ1-1; D is uncertain. Per germline, CDR1 LNHDA and CDR2 SQIVND (reference sequence). The CDR3 sequence is 13 residues long. The V end was cut by 3 bases, the J end by 7 bases, with 12 bases between. The CDR3 DNA sequence: TGTGCCAGTAGTATCGCCAGCACAGTTGAAGCTTTCTTT. Protein product: CASSIASTVEAFF.

CDR3 region: CASSIARASSYGYTF. The CDR3 DNA reads TGTGCCAGTAGTATAGCCCGGGCCTCTAGCTATGGCTACACCTTC. The chain carries TRBV19 and TRBJ1-2; D is unresolved. V shed 1 base and J shed 4 bases, with 13 bases lying between them. This CDR3 has 15 amino acids. CDR1 and CDR2 (germline): LNHDA, SQIVND (reference sequence).

The CDR3 reads CASSLALAGANEQYF. DNA of the CDR3: TGCGCCAGCAGCTTGGCGCTAGCGGGAGCCAACGAGCAGTACTTC. The chain employs TRBV5-1 and TRBJ2-7; 10 nucleotides match TRBD2. Per germline, CDR1 SGHRS and CDR2 YFSETQ. This CDR3 has 15 amino acids. Unmatched junction bases numbered 5, after V lost 0 bases and J lost 5 bases.

The chain links TRBV27 to TRBJ2-2; weak D call: TRBD2 (5 bases). V lost 6 bases to trimming and J lost 5 bases, with 10 bases between them. The CDR3 is 13 residues long. CDR1 is MNHEY, CDR2 SMNVEV, per germline (reference sequence). CDR3: CASRARGTGELFF. Written as DNA, the CDR3 is TGTGCCAGCAGAGCCCGGGGTACCGGGGAGCTGTTTTTT.

The rearrangement uses TRBV4-3 and TRBJ2-7, with 7 bases that match TRBD1. Germline loops: CDR1 LGHNA, CDR2 YSLEER. The CDR3 covers 13 residues. J lost 3 bases, V lost 4 bases, and 3 bases had no gene match. The CDR3 loop reads CASSPTGNYEQYF. The CDR3 DNA reads as TGCGCCAGCAGCCCGACAGGGAACTACGAGCAGTACTTC.

V usage is TRBV29-1 and J usage is TRBJ2-7, with D perhaps given as TRBD1 or TRBD2 (7 bases each). Trimming shortened V by 5 bases and J by 6 bases, and 17 bases separated the two germline ends. From germline, CDR1 is SQVTM and CDR2 ANQGSEA. The CDR3 covers 13 residues. The CDR3 DNA reads TGCAGCGTTCCCCAGAGGGAGGGGGCCGAGCAGTACTTC. Its protein is CSVPQREGAEQYF.

The chain recombines TRBV28 with TRBJ2-2; no definite D call. Germline V gene data show CDR1 as MDHEN and CDR2 as SYDVKM. V was clipped by 3 bases and J by 2 bases, with 13 bases between them. The CDR3 spans 16 residues. The CDR3 region is CASSFHGELNTGELFF. CDR3 nucleotide sequence: TGTGCCAGCAGTTTCCATGGGGAACTAAACACCGGGGAGCTGTTTTTT.

This clone has only a few counts. The V gene is TRBV6-1, the J gene TRBJ2-3; D is undetermined. The CDR3 has 11 residues. CDR1 and CDR2 (germline): MNHNS, SASEGT. The CDR3 bases are TGTGCTTGTTGGAGCACAGATACGCAGTATTTT. The encoded protein is CACWSTDTQYF.

About this clone: The same CDR3 is also encoded by other DNA sequences in this sample. The rearrangement uses TRBV11-2 and TRBJ2-7; perhaps D is TRBD1 or TRBD2 (5 bases each). The CDR3 sequence is 14 residues long. From germline, CDR1 is SGHAT and CDR2 FQNNGV. V was clipped by 3 bases and J by 0 bases, with 9 bases between them. The CDR3 region is CASSFSGSSYEQYF. The DNA of the CDR3 is TGTGCCAGCAGCTTTTCAGGGAGCTCCTACGAGCAGTACTTC.

The CDR3 DNA sequence: TGTGCCAGCAGCTCGGGCCCCAGGGGCAACACTGAAGCTTTCTTT. Encoded protein: CASSSGPRGNTEAFF. The V and J genes are TRBV11-2 and TRBJ1-1, with D possibly TRBD1 on 6 matching bases. Trimming left V 4 bases short and J 2 bases short, with 14 bases between. The V gene's germline CDR1 is SGHAT and CDR2 FQNNGV. The CDR3 covers 15 residues.

The chain has TRBV7-9 and TRBJ2-7, with 9 bases lining up with TRBD1. The V gene's germline CDR1 is SEHNR and CDR2 FQNEAQ (reference sequence). V lost 4 bases and J lost 5; bases outside the gene matches: 3. This CDR3 is built from 13 residues. The CDR3 region is CASSSDRGNEQYF. The CDR3 DNA follows: TGTGCCAGCAGCTCGGACAGGGGAAACGAGCAGTACTTC.

As for this clone: This same CDR3 is encoded by further DNA sequences in the sample. The CDR3: CASSADGSNQPQHF. CDR3 DNA sequence: TGTGCCAGCAGCGCGGACGGAAGCAATCAGCCCCAGCATTTT. J is TRBJ1-5 and V is TRBV9; D ambiguous. Germline V gene lookup returns CDR1 SGDLS and CDR2 YYNGEE. The V gene lost 3 bases and the J gene lost 1 base, with 8 bases spanning the gap. The CDR3 totals 14 residues.

The CDR3, as DNA: TGTGCCAGCAGCGGTCAGGGGGATCCCTACAATGAGCAGTTCTTC. Its protein is CASSGQGDPYNEQFF. V is TRBV9 and J is TRBJ2-1; the match to TRBD1 covers 7 bases. The V gene end was trimmed by 3 bases and the J gene end by 2 bases; junction bases not matched to a gene: 5. CDR1 is SGDLS and CDR2 is YYNGEE in the germline V gene. The CDR3 runs to 15 residues. The full variable domain, with the rest looked up from reference TRBV9 and TRBJ2-1, is DSGVTQTPKHLITATGQRVTLRCSPRSGDLSVYWYQQSLDQGLQFLIQYYNGEERAKGNILERFSAQQFPDLHSELNLSSLELGDSALYFCASSGQGDPYNEQFFGPGTRLTVL.

The chain uses TRBV28 and TRBJ2-1; D is undetermined. The CDR3 has 16 residues. The germline CDR1 and CDR2 sequences are MDHEN and SYDVKM. The ends were cut back, 5 bases at V and 4 bases at J, with 18 bases in the middle. The CDR3 nucleotides are TGTGCCAGCAGTCGCAGAGGCCAGATAGGTTACAATGAGCAGTTCTTC. Protein sequence: CASSRRGQIGYNEQFF.

V usage is TRBV29-1 and J usage is TRBJ1-3; 7 bases line up with TRBD1. Trimming at V came to 4 bases and at J to 3 bases, leaving 6 bases not matched to a gene. The CDR3 totals 14 residues. Germline V gene sequence: CDR1 SQVTM, CDR2 ANQGSEA. The DNA for the CDR3 is TGCAGCGTTGGAGGGGGGGACAGTGGAAACACCATATATTTT. As protein: CSVGGGDSGNTIYF.

The gene calls are TRBV19 and TRBJ1-2; D unclear. The germline V gene encodes CDR1 LNHDA and CDR2 SQIVND (reference sequence). The V end was cut by 10 bases, the J end by 4 bases, with 16 bases between. The CDR3 is made up of 13 amino acids. The CDR3 nucleotides read TGTGCCACCGAGCCGTCACCATTCTATGGCTACACCTTC. The encoded protein is CATEPSPFYGYTF.

The chain links TRBV7-3 to TRBJ2-2; TRBD1 is a possible D gene (5 bases). The V and J ends lost 0 bases and 5 bases respectively, with 10 bases between them. The CDR3 is 15 residues long. Germline V gene data show CDR1 as SGHTA and CDR2 as FQGTGA. Written as DNA, the CDR3 is TGTGCCAGCAGCTTAACAGGGGCTGGAACCGGGGAGCTGTTTTTT. It yields the protein CASSLTGAGTGELFF.

The rearrangement uses TRBV28 and TRBJ2-5; 13 nucleotides match TRBD2. Germline V CDR1 and CDR2: MDHEN, SYDVKM. Losses at the gene ends were 6 bases for V and 7 bases for J; bases not matched to a gene: 8. The CDR3 is made up of 15 amino acids. The CDR3 nucleotides read TGTGCCAGCAGAAAACTAGCGGGAGGGCCGGTGACCCAGTACTTC. Translation: CASRKLAGGPVTQYF.

The J gene is TRBJ2-3, the V gene TRBV11-2, with D possibly being TRBD2 (5 bases). The CDR3 loop spans 15 amino acids. The germline CDR1 and CDR2 sequences are SGHAT and FQNNGV. V was clipped by 1 base and J by 6 bases, with 14 bases between them. The DNA of the CDR3 is TGTGCCAGCAGCTTAGTAGGACCTAGCTCGGATACGCAGTATTTT. Its translation: CASSLVGPSSDTQYF.